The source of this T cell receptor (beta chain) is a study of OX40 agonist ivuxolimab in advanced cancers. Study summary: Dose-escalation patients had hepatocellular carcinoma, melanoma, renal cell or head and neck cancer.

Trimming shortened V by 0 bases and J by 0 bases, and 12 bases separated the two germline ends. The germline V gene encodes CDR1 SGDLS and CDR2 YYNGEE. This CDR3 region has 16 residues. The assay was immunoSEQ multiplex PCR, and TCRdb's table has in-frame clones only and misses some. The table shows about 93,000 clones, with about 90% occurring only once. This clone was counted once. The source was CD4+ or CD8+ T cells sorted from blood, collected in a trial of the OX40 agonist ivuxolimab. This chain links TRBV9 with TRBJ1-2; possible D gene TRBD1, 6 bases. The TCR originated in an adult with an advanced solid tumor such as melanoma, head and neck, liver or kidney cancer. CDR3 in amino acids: CASSVGGQTTNYGYTF. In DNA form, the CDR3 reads TGTGCCAGCAGCGTAGGAGGACAGACTACTAACTATGGCTACACCTTC.